These 25 T cell receptor beta chains were sequenced from one sample in a study of blood T cell repertoires in COVID-19. Assay used: immunoSEQ multiplex PCR; TCRdb lists only in-frame clones, some missing. The sample holds about 140,000 clones, around 81% seen once. What was sequenced was PBMCs or T cells enriched from blood (not recorded which). These receptors were obtained from a woman in her 40s who had recovered from COVID-19.

J is TRBJ2-1 and V is TRBV5-1; 8 bases line up with TRBD2. Germline loops: CDR1 SGHRS, CDR2 YFSETQ. The ends lost 0 bases at V and 1 base at J; junction bases unmatched: 3. CDR3 length: 16 residues. CDR3 residues: CASSLGGGSSYNEQFF. CDR3 DNA sequence: TGCGCCAGCAGCTTGGGCGGGGGGAGTTCCTACAATGAGCAGTTCTTC.

The chain employs TRBV6-5 and TRBJ2-3; D is uncertain. This CDR3 is built from 13 residues. The germline CDR1 and CDR2 sequences are MNHEY and SVGAGI. Trimming took 7 bases from V and 0 from J, leaving 8 bases between them. CDR3 loop: CASTSASTDTQYF. In DNA, the CDR3 is TGTGCCAGCACCAGCGCCAGCACAGATACGCAGTATTTT.

The chain couples TRBV6-5 to TRBJ2-3, with D possibly being TRBD1 (5 bases). The CDR3 has 14 amino acids. Germline CDR1 reads MNHEY; CDR2 reads SVGAGI. The ends were cut back, 0 bases at V and 6 bases at J, with 10 bases in the middle. The CDR3 DNA reads TGTGCCAGCAGTTACTCAGGGGCTGTGGATACGCAGTATTTT. It specifies CASSYSGAVDTQYF.

The chain recombines TRBV27 with TRBJ1-1; no definite D call. Germline V gene lookup returns CDR1 MNHEY and CDR2 SMNVEV (reference sequence). This CDR3 has 13 amino acids. The V end lost 3 bases, the J end lost 4 bases, and 9 bases lay between the germline ends. The CDR3: CASSFAVSTEAFF. The CDR3 coding sequence is TGTGCCAGCAGTTTTGCCGTGAGCACTGAAGCTTTCTTT.

The chain is built from TRBV6-5 and TRBJ2-1, with 8 bases lining up with TRBD2. Looked up from germline, CDR1 is MNHEY and CDR2 is SVGAGI. The V gene end was trimmed by 8 bases and the J gene end by 8 bases; junction bases not matched to a gene: 8. The CDR3 has 13 amino acids. The chain's CDR3 is CASLSGGEDEQFF. CDR3 DNA sequence: TGTGCCAGCCTCTCGGGGGGGGAAGATGAGCAGTTCTTC.

V and J are TRBV5-6 and TRBJ1-4, with D unclear. Deletions cut 0 bases from V and 8 bases from J, with 8 bases between. Germline V lookup: CDR1 SGHDT, CDR2 YYEEEE. The CDR3 is made up of 13 amino acids. The CDR3 is CASSLDRGEKLFF. In DNA form, the CDR3 reads TGTGCCAGCAGCTTGGACCGGGGAGAAAAACTGTTTTTT.

The J gene is TRBJ2-3, the V gene TRBV10-3; a possible D gene is TRBD2 (6 bases). Trimming left V 2 bases short and J 4 bases short, with 10 bases between. This CDR3 is 14 amino acids long. Germline-derived CDR1 and CDR2 are ENHRY and SYGVKD. The CDR3 is CAISEGGGPDTQYF. CDR3 in DNA: TGTGCCATCAGTGAGGGCGGAGGGCCAGATACGCAGTATTTT.

J is TRBJ2-7 and V is TRBV7-8; D is unclear. From germline, CDR1 is SGHVS and CDR2 FQNEAQ. V was shortened by 0 bases and J by 2 bases, with 5 bases between the two germline ends. This CDR3 contains 13 residues. CDR3 in DNA: TGTGCCAGCAGCTTAGCCCAAACCTACGAGCAGTACTTC. It encodes CASSLAQTYEQYF.

V gene TRBV12-3 or TRBV12-4 combines with J gene TRBJ2-2, with D unclear. The V and J ends lost 6 bases and 5 bases respectively, with 10 bases between them. This CDR3 contains 13 residues. The CDR3 reads CASRVTGTGELFF. As DNA, the CDR3 is TGTGCCAGCAGGGTCACGGGTACCGGGGAGCTGTTTTTT.

The V call is TRBV19, the J call TRBJ2-7, with 9 bases lining up with TRBD2. Trimming took 3 bases from V and 6 from J; bases not matched to a gene: 3. Germline-derived CDR1 and CDR2 are LNHDA and SQIVND (reference sequence). CDR3 size: 13 residues. The CDR3 DNA follows: TGTGCCAGTAGTATTGCGGGGGGGAGCGAGCAGTACTTC. Protein sequence: CASSIAGGSEQYF.

V and J are TRBV13 and TRBJ1-1, with 9 positions matching TRBD1. The ends lost 0 bases at V and 4 bases at J; junction bases unmatched: 3. The CDR3 length is 15 residues. Germline CDR1 is PRHDT and CDR2 is FYEKMQ (reference sequence). CDR3: CASSLGRQGGTEAFF. The CDR3 bases are TGTGCCAGCAGCTTAGGTAGACAGGGGGGCACTGAAGCTTTCTTT.

The chain joins TRBV6-1 to TRBJ1-5, with a possible D match to TRBD1 (6 bases). The CDR3 covers 16 residues. The germline CDR1 and CDR2 sequences are MNHNS and SASEGT. The V gene lost 0 bases and the J gene lost 6 bases, with 15 bases spanning the gap. The CDR3 sequence: CASSEASQGIGQPQHF. Here the CDR3 DNA reads TGTGCCAGCAGTGAAGCGTCACAGGGAATAGGTCAGCCCCAGCATTTT.

The CDR3 sequence: CAISETGGTDTQYF. The CDR3, as DNA: TGTGCCATCAGTGAGACCGGAGGCACAGATACGCAGTATTTT. The chain uses TRBV10-3 and TRBJ2-3; no reliable D call. The germline gives CDR1 ENHRY, CDR2 SYGVKD. V lost 2 bases, J lost 1 base, and 7 bases lay in between. The CDR3 is made up of 14 amino acids.

CDR3 in amino acids: CASSLNSRQGAFQETQYF. The CDR3 DNA follows: TGCGCCAGCAGCTTGAATTCTCGACAGGGGGCCTTCCAAGAGACCCAGTACTTC. This chain connects TRBV5-1 to TRBJ2-5, with 10 bases matching TRBD1. The germline V gene has CDR1 SGHRS and CDR2 YFSETQ. The CDR3 totals 18 residues. The trim removed 1 base at V and 1 base at J, leaving 10 bases unmatched. Complete variable domain (other parts from reference TRBV5-1 and TRBJ2-5): KAGVTQTPRYLIKTRGQQVTLSCSPISGHRSVSWYQQTPGQGLQFLFEYFSETQRNKGNFPGRFSGRQFSNSRSEMNVSTLELGDSALYLCASSLNSRQGAFQETQYFGPGTRLLVL.

The rearrangement joins TRBV11-2 to TRBJ2-1; D gene ambiguous. Germline CDR1 and CDR2: SGHAT and FQNNGV. Trimming cost V 5 bases and J 6 bases, with 11 bases left between them. CDR3 length equals 13 residues. CDR3 in amino acids: CASSPPQVNEQFF. The CDR3 nucleotides are TGTGCCAGCAGCCCTCCCCAGGTCAATGAGCAGTTCTTC.

The chain links TRBV7-8 to TRBJ2-3, with D perhaps TRBD1 (6 bases). CDR1 SGHVS and CDR2 FQNEAQ come from the germline V gene. The V and J ends lost 7 bases and 2 bases respectively, with 19 bases between them. The CDR3 runs 16 residues. The DNA of the CDR3 is TGTGCCAGCACAAGTTCCCTGGACAGAATCACAGATACGCAGTATTTT. Translating gives CASTSSLDRITDTQYF.

The chain joins TRBV9 to TRBJ2-3, with 7 bases aligning to TRBD1. V shed 4 bases, J shed 2 bases, and the junction held 7 bases outside the gene matches. Per the germline V gene, CDR1 is SGDLS and CDR2 is YYNGEE. The CDR3 spans 15 residues. Here the CDR3 DNA reads TGTGCCAGCAGCCCCCTCGGACAGGTCACAGATACGCAGTATTTT. Translation gives CASSPLGQVTDTQYF.

The chain couples TRBV15 to TRBJ2-1; 11 bases are a match to TRBD2. Losses at the gene ends were 4 bases for V and 0 bases for J; bases not matched to a gene: 8. CDR1 is LNHNV, CDR2 YYDKDF, per germline (reference sequence). This CDR3 region has 18 residues. The CDR3 sequence: CATSTGLAEKSSYNEQFF. In nucleotides, the CDR3 is TGTGCCACCAGCACGGGACTAGCGGAAAAGAGCTCCTACAATGAGCAGTTCTTC.

This sequence joins TRBV7-8 and TRBJ1-5; 7 bases are a match to TRBD1. The CDR3 is 16 residues long. Germline CDR1 reads SGHVS; CDR2 reads FQNEAQ. J gave up 2 bases and V 5 bases, and 9 bases lay outside the gene matches. The CDR3 DNA follows: TGTGCCAGCAGCCGGGGACAGATCGATGGCAATCAGCCCCAGCATTTT. Its translation is CASSRGQIDGNQPQHF.

The J gene is TRBJ2-7, the V gene TRBV18; 13 nucleotides match TRBD2. The J segment lost 0 bases and the V segment lost 4 bases, leaving 6 bases of the junction unmatched. Germline V gene lookup returns CDR1 KGHSH and CDR2 LQKENI. This CDR3 has 17 residues. The CDR3 is CASSLGTSGEISYEQYF. CDR3 bases: TGTGCCAGCTCACTTGGGACTAGCGGGGAGATCTCCTACGAGCAGTACTTC.

This clone was seen a handful of times. The gene calls are TRBV12-3 or TRBV12-4 and TRBJ2-1; no reliable D call. The germline V and J ends were trimmed by 8 bases and 3 bases, with 11 bases remaining between them. This CDR3 spans 13 amino acids. CDR3 sequence (DNA): TGTGCCAGCGAACGGGTGGGCTACAATGAGCAGTTCTTC. The encoded protein is CASERVGYNEQFF.

The rearrangement uses TRBV5-5 and TRBJ1-5; possible D gene TRBD1, 5 bases. Deletions cut 4 bases from V and 0 bases from J, with 11 bases between. In germline, CDR1 is SGHKS, CDR2 YYEKEE (reference sequence). The CDR3 runs 15 residues. This CDR3 is CASSPTAYSNQPQHF. The DNA for the CDR3 is TGTGCCAGCAGCCCGACAGCATATAGCAATCAGCCCCAGCATTTT.

This chain's CDR3 is CASSYSAGEGTEAFF. The CDR3 bases are TGTGCCAGCAGTTACTCGGCGGGGGAAGGCACTGAAGCTTTCTTT. The chain joins TRBV6-6 to TRBJ1-1, with a tentative D call TRBD1 (5 bases). V shed 0 bases and J shed 4 bases, with 12 bases lying between them. The CDR3 totals 15 residues. Germline CDR1 MNHNY, CDR2 SVGAGI (reference sequence).

The chain combines TRBV5-1 with TRBJ2-1; 8 bases match TRBD2. Germline CDR1 is SGHRS and CDR2 is YFSETQ. The CDR3 spans 16 residues. Germline trimming cut 4 bases from V and 8 bases from J; bases unmatched to any gene: 14. The DNA of the CDR3 is TGCGCCAGCAGCCTCCCGGGGCGGGAGGTGGGCTATGAGCAGTTCTTC. Protein product: CASSLPGREVGYEQFF. The full variable domain, with the rest looked up from reference TRBV5-1 and TRBJ2-1, is KAGVTQTPRYLIKTRGQQVTLSCSPISGHRSVSWYQQTPGQGLQFLFEYFSETQRNKGNFPGRFSGRQFSNSRSEMNVSTLELGDSALYLCASSLPGREVGYEQFFGPGTRLTVL.

Comment on this clone: Other nucleotide sequences in the sample specify the same CDR3. The chain uses TRBV12-3 or TRBV12-4 and TRBJ2-7; no definite D call. The V end lost 5 bases, the J end lost 0 bases, and 5 bases lay between the germline ends. The CDR3 spans 12 residues. CDR3 residues: CASSPSSYEQYF. DNA for the CDR3: TGTGCCAGCAGTCCCAGCTCCTACGAGCAGTACTTC.